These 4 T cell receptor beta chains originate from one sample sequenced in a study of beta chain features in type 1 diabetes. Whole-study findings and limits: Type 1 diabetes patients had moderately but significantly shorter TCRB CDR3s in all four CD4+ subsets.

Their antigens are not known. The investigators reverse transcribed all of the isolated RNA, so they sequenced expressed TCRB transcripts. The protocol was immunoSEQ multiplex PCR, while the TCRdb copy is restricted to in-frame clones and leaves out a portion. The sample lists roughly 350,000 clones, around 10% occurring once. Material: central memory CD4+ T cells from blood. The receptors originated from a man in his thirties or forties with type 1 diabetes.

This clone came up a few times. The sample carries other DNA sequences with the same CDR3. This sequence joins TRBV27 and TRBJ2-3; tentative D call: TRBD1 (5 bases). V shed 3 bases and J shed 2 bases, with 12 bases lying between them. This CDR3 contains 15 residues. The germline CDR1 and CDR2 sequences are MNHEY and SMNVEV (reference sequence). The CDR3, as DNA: TGTGCCAGCAGTTTTTTTCAGGGTCCCACAGATACGCAGTATTTT. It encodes CASSFFQGPTDTQYF.

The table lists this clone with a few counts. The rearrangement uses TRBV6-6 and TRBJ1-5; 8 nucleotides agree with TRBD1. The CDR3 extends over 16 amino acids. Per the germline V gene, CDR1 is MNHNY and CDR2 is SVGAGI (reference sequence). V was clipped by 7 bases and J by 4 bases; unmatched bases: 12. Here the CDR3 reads CASTWTGRNYNQPQHF. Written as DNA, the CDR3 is TGTGCCAGCACCTGGACAGGGAGGAACTATAATCAGCCCCAGCATTTT.

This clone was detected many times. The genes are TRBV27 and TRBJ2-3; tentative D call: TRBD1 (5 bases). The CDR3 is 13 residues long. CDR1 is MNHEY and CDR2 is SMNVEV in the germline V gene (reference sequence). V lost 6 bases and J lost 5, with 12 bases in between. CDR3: CASRSTDRDTQYF. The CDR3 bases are TGTGCCAGCAGATCCACTGACAGAGATACGCAGTATTTT.

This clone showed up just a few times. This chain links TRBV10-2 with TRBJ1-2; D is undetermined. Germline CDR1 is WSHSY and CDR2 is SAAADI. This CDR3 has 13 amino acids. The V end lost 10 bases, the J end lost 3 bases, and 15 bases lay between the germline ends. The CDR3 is CATTLSTDYGYTF. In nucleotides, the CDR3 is TGCGCCACCACCTTGAGTACCGACTATGGCTACACCTTC.